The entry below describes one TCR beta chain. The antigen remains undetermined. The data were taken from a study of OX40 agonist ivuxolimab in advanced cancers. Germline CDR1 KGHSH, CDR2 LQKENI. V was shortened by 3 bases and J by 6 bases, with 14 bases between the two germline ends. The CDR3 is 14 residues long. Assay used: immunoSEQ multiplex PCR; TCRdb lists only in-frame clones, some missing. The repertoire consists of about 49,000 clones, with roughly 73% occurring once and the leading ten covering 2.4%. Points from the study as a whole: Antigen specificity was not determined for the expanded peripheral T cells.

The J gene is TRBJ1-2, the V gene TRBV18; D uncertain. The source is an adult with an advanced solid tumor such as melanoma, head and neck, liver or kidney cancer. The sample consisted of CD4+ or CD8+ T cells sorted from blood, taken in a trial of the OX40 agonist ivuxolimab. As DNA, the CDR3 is TGTGCCAGCTCACCTTCGACTGGGATCGATGGCTACACCTTC. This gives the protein CASSPSTGIDGYTF.